The 8 T cell receptor beta chains in this list originate from one sample, sequenced in a study of T cell responses to AZD1222 COVID-19 vaccine. Method: immunoSEQ multiplex PCR; TCRdb's copy keeps in-frame clones and lacks some. The profile covers 130,000 or so clones, with 93% appearing a single time and around 3.1% taken by the ten largest. The source was peripheral blood, collected on day 0 of AZD1222 vaccination. Source of these receptors: an adult in good health.

This chain uses TRBV28 with TRBJ1-1, with D perhaps matching TRBD1 (6 bases). V dropped 3 bases and J dropped 3 bases, with 11 bases sitting between them. The CDR3 is 14 residues long. CDR1 is MDHEN, CDR2 SYDVKM, per germline. The CDR3 nucleotides read TGTGCCAGCAGTTTTTTCTCAGGGGACACTGAAGCTTTCTTT. Amino acid sequence: CASSFFSGDTEAFF.

The J gene is TRBJ2-3, the V gene TRBV6-5; tentatively, D is TRBD1 (5 bases). This CDR3 spans 13 amino acids. Germline CDR1 is MNHEY and CDR2 is SVGAGI. V was cut by 2 bases and J by 8 bases, with 11 bases left in between. The CDR3 DNA reads as TGTGCCAGCAGTTACAACCGGCAGGGTACGCAGTATTTT. Its protein product is CASSYNRQGTQYF.

The genes are TRBV5-5 and TRBJ2-5; D is undetermined. The V gene's germline CDR1 is SGHKS and CDR2 YYEKEE (reference sequence). The V gene lost 0 bases and the J gene lost 1 base, with 10 bases spanning the gap. This CDR3 comprises 15 residues. This CDR3 reads CASSLEYSAQETQYF. CDR3 DNA sequence: TGTGCCAGCAGCTTGGAGTACAGCGCCCAAGAGACCCAGTACTTC.

The CDR3 DNA reads as TGTGCCCACAGCAGTTTGATACGGGACACTGAAGCTTTCTTT. This codes for CAHSSLIRDTEAFF. V is TRBV28 and J is TRBJ1-1; D uncertain. The CDR3 is made up of 14 amino acids. The V end lost 11 bases, the J end lost 3 bases, and 19 bases lay between the germline ends. Looked up from germline, CDR1 is MDHEN and CDR2 is SYDVKM.

Only one count was recorded for this clone. The chain uses TRBV10-3 and TRBJ1-1; D possibly corresponds to TRBD1 (6 bases). This CDR3 contains 14 residues. Germline loops: CDR1 ENHRY, CDR2 SYGVKD. The V end was cut by 6 bases, the J end by 0 bases, with 11 bases between. CDR3 in DNA: TGTGCCATCAGGGCAGGACAGTTGAACACTGAAGCTTTCTTT. It yields the protein CAIRAGQLNTEAFF.

The chain recombines TRBV12-5 with TRBJ2-7; D perhaps matches TRBD1 (6 bases). V lost 7 bases and J lost 0, with 16 bases in between. Germline V gene data show CDR1 as LGHNT and CDR2 as FRNRAP. CDR3 length equals 15 residues. The CDR3 loop reads CASAAPDSPSYEQYF. CDR3 sequence (DNA): TGTGCTAGTGCTGCCCCGGACAGCCCCTCCTACGAGCAGTACTTC.

The V gene is TRBV5-4, the J gene TRBJ1-2; 7 nucleotides agree with TRBD1. There are 13 residues in the CDR3. The germline CDR1 and CDR2 sequences are SGHNT and YYREEE (reference sequence). The J segment lost 3 bases and the V segment lost 4 bases, leaving 3 bases of the junction unmatched. In DNA, the CDR3 is TGTGCCAGCAGCGATGACAGGGACTATGGCTACACCTTC. Its protein product is CASSDDRDYGYTF.

This clone turned up a few times. The rearrangement links TRBV20-1 to TRBJ2-1, with TRBD1 as a possible D gene (6 bases). Germline V gives CDR1 DFQATT, CDR2 SNEGSKA (reference sequence). There are 16 residues in the CDR3. Trimming left V 3 bases short and J 4 bases short, with 19 bases between. CDR3 region: CSASDPQGHRYNEQFF. CDR3 DNA: TGCAGTGCTAGTGACCCACAGGGACATAGGTACAATGAGCAGTTCTTC.